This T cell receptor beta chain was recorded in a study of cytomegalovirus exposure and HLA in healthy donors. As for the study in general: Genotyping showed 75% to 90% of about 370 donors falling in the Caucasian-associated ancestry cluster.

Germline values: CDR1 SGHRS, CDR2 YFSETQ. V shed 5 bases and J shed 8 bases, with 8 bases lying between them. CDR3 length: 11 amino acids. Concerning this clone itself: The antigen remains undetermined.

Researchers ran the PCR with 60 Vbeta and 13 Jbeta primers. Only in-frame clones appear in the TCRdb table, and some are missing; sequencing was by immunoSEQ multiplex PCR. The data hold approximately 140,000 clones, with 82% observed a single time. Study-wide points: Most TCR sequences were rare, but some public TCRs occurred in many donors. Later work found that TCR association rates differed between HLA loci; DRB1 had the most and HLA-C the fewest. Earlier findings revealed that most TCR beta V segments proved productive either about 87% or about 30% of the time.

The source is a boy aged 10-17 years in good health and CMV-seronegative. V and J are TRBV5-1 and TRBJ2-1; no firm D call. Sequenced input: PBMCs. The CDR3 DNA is TGCGCCAGCAGTAGTATCTATGAGCAGTTCTTC. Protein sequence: CASSSIYEQFF.